There are a few counts of the clone carrying this T cell receptor (beta chain). The PCR ran on 60 Vbeta and 13 Jbeta primers. Per the original data handling: Among the unique TCR beta chains that a later analysis counted, 80 million to 100 million in all, 9.5 million to 12 million were shared. The repertoire was sequenced with immunoSEQ multiplex PCR; TCRdb's copy has only in-frame clones and lacks some. V and J calls and clone size are given by that table; D and trimming were obtained from the DNA. The sample lists about 150,000 clones, 77% occurring once. Trimming left V 7 bases short and J 7 bases short, with 17 bases between. The CDR3 runs 14 residues. Germline CDR1 reads SGHAT; CDR2 reads FQDESV (reference sequence). This sample was included in a study of cytomegalovirus exposure and HLA in healthy donors. All donors participated as healthy donors of bone marrow.

Sequencing was performed on PBMCs. The TCR sequence derives from a woman aged 30 to 39 in good health and CMV-seropositive. The V and J genes are TRBV11-1 and TRBJ2-4; D remains unclear. CDR3 loop: CASTDRGVINIQYF. The DNA of the CDR3 is TGTGCCAGCACCGATCGCGGAGTCATCAACATTCAGTACTTC.